This entry is about one T cell receptor beta chain. Its antigen is unidentified. Using a J-beta primer mix together with a sample-barcoded 5' primer, a second PCR was run for about 7 to 12 cycles. TCRdb processed the 5' RACE reads anew with MiXCR; each CDR3 protein has one entry. This sample has about 670,000 distinct CDR3 sequences, with approximately 52% found just once. This sample is drawn from a study of blood T cells in healthy people across ages. Study outcomes and limitations: Naive T cell percentage and TCR beta diversity correlated strongly.

The CDR3 covers 12 residues. In germline, CDR1 is LGHDT, CDR2 YNNKEL (reference sequence). Trimming shortened V by 3 bases and J by 7 bases, and 6 bases separated the two germline ends. The chain employs TRBV3-1 and TRBJ2-2; no firm D call. The TCR was taken from a woman aged 80 or over in good health. What was sequenced was blood. For the CDR3, the DNA is TGTGCCAGCAGCCACCGATTCGGGGAGCTGTTTTTT. This translates into CASSHRFGELFF.